This T cell receptor beta chain was sequenced during a study of blood T cell repertoires in COVID-19. Turning to the study itself: Donors in the United States, Italy and Spain gave samples during acute or convalescent COVID-19.

Trimming left V 6 bases short and J 4 bases short, with 12 bases between. CDR3 length: 13 residues. CDR1 is LNHDA and CDR2 is SQIVND in the germline V gene (reference sequence). Methods used by the authors: Amplified reference gene primers provided the basis for estimating nucleated cell counts. Sequencing was performed with immunoSEQ multiplex PCR; in TCRdb, only in-frame clones are kept and a portion is missing. Clone size and V and J calls were adopted from that table, with D and trimming inferred from the DNA. Seen here are about 140,000 clones, around 80% observed once, and the top ten hold roughly 10%.

The sequence came from a woman older than 75 in a cohort sampled during active or convalescent COVID-19. This chain uses TRBV19 with TRBJ1-2; TRBD1 is a possible D gene (6 bases). Source material: peripheral blood. DNA of the CDR3: TGTGCCAGTAGCCCCGCAGGGGTCTATGGCTACACCTTC. The encoded protein is CASSPAGVYGYTF.